A selection of T cell receptor beta chains follows, all from one sample in a study of OX40 agonist ivuxolimab in advanced cancers. Measured with immunoSEQ multiplex PCR; TCRdb has only the in-frame clones, and not every one. The data hold tens of thousands of clones, with about nine tenths observed a single time. This specimen was CD4+ or CD8+ T cells sorted from blood, taken in a trial of the OX40 agonist ivuxolimab. The receptors were sampled from an adult with an advanced solid tumor such as melanoma, head and neck, liver or kidney cancer. CDR3s include the opening cysteine and the closing phenylalanine or tryptophan. The D gene is left open where the match is weak. Not all rows give a size; the values are once, few, many and, for expanded clones, a class.

CASSDSGDETQYF	TGTGCCAGCAGTGACTCAGGGGATGAGACCCAGTACTTC	TRBJ2-5	-	TRBV2	-
CASMGNTGELFF	TGTGCCAGCATGGGGAACACCGGGGAGCTGTTTTTT	TRBJ2-2	-	TRBV28	-
CASGGGRSYEQYF	TGTGCCAGCGGGGGGGGGCGCTCCTACGAGCAGTACTTC	TRBJ2-7	-	TRBV6-1	once
CASTDQSRPYNEQFF	TGTGCCAGCACCGATCAATCGCGGCCCTACAATGAGCAGTTCTTC	TRBJ2-1	-	TRBV7-2	-
CSASGQETQYF	TGCAGTGCTAGCGGCCAAGAGACCCAGTACTTC	TRBJ2-5	-	TRBV20-1	-
CASSTGGRTEAFF	TGTGCCAGCAGTACTGGGGGGCGCACTGAAGCTTTCTTT	TRBJ1-1	-	TRBV6-5	-
CSGGDSSGANVLTF	TGCAGCGGGGGGGACAGCTCTGGGGCCAACGTCCTGACTTTC	TRBJ2-6	-	TRBV29-1	once
CASSLGEGLAGGVDNEQFF	TGTGCCAGCAGCTTAGGTGAGGGACTAGCGGGAGGAGTCGACAATGAGCAGTTCTTC	TRBJ2-1	TRBD2	TRBV7-9	-
CASSQEWADYAYNEQFF	TGTGCCAGCAGCCAAGAATGGGCGGACTACGCCTACAATGAGCAGTTCTTC	TRBJ2-1	-	TRBV4-2	-
CASSKSQNTIYF	TGTGCCAGCAGTAAGAGTCAGAACACCATATATTTT	TRBJ1-3	-	TRBV9	-
CASSIRLAGGSSYNEQFF	TGTGCCAGTAGTATACGACTAGCGGGAGGGAGCTCCTACAATGAGCAGTTCTTC	TRBJ2-1	TRBD2	TRBV19	-
CASSLGDRAEETQYF	TGTGCCAGCAGCTTAGGGGACAGGGCAGAAGAGACCCAGTACTTC	TRBJ2-5	TRBD1	TRBV7-9	-
CAWRGQGSYEQYF	TGTGCCTGGAGGGGACAGGGTTCCTACGAGCAGTACTTC	TRBJ2-7	TRBD1	TRBV30	-
CASSQEIGNNNEQFF	TGTGCCAGCAGCCAAGAAATCGGGAACAACAATGAGCAGTTCTTC	TRBJ2-1	-	TRBV4-2	-
CASSGGQRYEQYF	TGTGCCAGCAGCGGAGGACAGCGCTACGAGCAGTACTTC	TRBJ2-7	-	TRBV11-3	-
CASHTGGSYEQYF	TGTGCCAGCCACACGGGAGGGAGTTACGAGCAGTACTTC	TRBJ2-7	TRBD2	TRBV5-4	-
CASNRGGSDEQFF	TGTGCCAGTAACAGGGGAGGGTCGGATGAGCAGTTCTTC	TRBJ2-1	-	TRBV2	-
CASSFGSGIPPYEQYF	TGTGCCAGCAGCTTCGGCTCAGGCATCCCACCCTACGAGCAGTACTTC	TRBJ2-7	-	TRBV5-5	-
CSVERRSGWSYNEQFF	TGCAGCGTTGAGCGGAGGTCAGGGTGGTCCTACAATGAGCAGTTCTTC	TRBJ2-1	-	TRBV29-1	-
CASSVVGGGSDTQYF	TGTGCCAGCAGCGTAGTTGGGGGAGGATCGGATACGCAGTATTTT	TRBJ2-3	-	TRBV9	-
CASSYSIQTNTEAFF	TGTGCCAGCAGTTACTCGATCCAGACAAACACTGAAGCTTTCTTT	TRBJ1-1	-	TRBV6-5	-
CASSNGDRDGDTQYF	TGTGCCAGCAGTAATGGGGACAGGGATGGGGATACGCAGTATTTT	TRBJ2-3	-	TRBV21-1	-
CASSNPTSGTGELFF	TGTGCCAGCAGCAATCCTACTAGCGGGACCGGGGAGCTGTTTTTT	TRBJ2-2	TRBD2	TRBV11-3	-
CASSLVQKNTEAFF	TGTGCCAGCAGTTTAGTACAGAAGAACACTGAAGCTTTCTTT	TRBJ1-1	-	TRBV28	few
CASSYGSLGNSPLHF	TGTGCCAGCAGTTACGGATCCCTCGGCAATTCACCCCTCCACTTT	TRBJ1-6	-	TRBV6-5	-
CASRQGGNEQFF	TGTGCCAGCAGACAGGGGGGCAATGAGCAGTTCTTC	TRBJ2-1	TRBD1	TRBV11-2	-
CASSLDGSNQPQHF	TGCGCCAGCAGCTTGGACGGGAGCAATCAGCCCCAGCATTTT	TRBJ1-5	-	TRBV5-1	-
CAWSVLYEQFF	TGTGCCTGGAGTGTACTTTATGAGCAGTTCTTC	TRBJ2-1	-	TRBV30	-